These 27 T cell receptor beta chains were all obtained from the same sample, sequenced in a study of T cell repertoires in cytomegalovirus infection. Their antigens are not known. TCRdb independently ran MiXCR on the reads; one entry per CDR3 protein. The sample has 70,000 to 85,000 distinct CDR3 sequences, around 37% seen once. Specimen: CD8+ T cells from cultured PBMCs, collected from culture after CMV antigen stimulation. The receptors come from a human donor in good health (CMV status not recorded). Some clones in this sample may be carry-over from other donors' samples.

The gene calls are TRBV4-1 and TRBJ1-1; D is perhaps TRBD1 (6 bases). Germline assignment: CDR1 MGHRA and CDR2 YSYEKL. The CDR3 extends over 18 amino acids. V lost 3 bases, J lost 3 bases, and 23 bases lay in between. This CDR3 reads CASSQLGGHFPRDTEAFF. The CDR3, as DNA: TGCGCCAGCAGCCAGTTAGGGGGACACTTCCCCCGGGACACTGAAGCTTTCTTT.

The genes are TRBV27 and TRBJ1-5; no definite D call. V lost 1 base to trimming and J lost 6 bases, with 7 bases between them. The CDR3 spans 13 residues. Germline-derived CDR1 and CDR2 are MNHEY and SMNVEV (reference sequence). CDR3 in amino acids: CASSLFGSQPQHF. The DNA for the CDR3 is TGTGCCAGCAGTTTATTCGGGTCTCAGCCCCAGCATTTT.

In nucleotides, the CDR3 is TGCGCCAGTTGGGACAGGGAGACACAAGAGACCCAGTACTTC. Translated: CASWDRETQETQYF. The V call is TRBV5-1, the J call TRBJ2-5; 9 bases map to TRBD1. Trimming removed 8 bases from V and 2 bases from J; junction bases left unmatched: 7. This CDR3 comprises 14 residues. Germline values: CDR1 SGHRS, CDR2 YFSETQ.

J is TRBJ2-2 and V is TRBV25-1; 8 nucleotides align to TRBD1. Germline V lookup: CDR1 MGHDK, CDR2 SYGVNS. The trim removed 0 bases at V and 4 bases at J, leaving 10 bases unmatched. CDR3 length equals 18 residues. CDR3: CASSEYSFRGPVTGELFF. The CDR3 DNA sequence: TGTGCCAGCAGTGAATACTCCTTCAGGGGGCCGGTCACCGGGGAGCTGTTTTTT.

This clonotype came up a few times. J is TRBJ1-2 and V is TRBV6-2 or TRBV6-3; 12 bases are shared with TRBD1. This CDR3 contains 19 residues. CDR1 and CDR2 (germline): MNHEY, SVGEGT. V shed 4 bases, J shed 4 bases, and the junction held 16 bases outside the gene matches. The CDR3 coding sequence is TGTGCCAGCAGTTGGAGCTCCGGGACAGGGGGCGCATGGGCCTATGGCTACACCTTC. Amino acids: CASSWSSGTGGAWAYGYTF.

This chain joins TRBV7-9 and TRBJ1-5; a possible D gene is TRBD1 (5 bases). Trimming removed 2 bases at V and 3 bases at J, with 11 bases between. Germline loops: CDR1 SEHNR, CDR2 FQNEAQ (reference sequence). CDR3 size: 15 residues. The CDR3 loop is CASSLRGDDNQPQHF. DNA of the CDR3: TGTGCCAGCAGCTTAAGGGGTGATGACAATCAGCCCCAGCATTTT.

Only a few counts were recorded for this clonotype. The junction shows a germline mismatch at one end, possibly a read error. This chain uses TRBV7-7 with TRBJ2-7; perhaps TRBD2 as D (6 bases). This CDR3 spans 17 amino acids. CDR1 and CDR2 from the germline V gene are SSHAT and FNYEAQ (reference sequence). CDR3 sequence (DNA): TGTGCTAGCAGCTTGTTCCCCTGGGGGGACGGCTCCTACGAGCAGTACTTC. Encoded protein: CASSLFPWGDGSYEQYF.

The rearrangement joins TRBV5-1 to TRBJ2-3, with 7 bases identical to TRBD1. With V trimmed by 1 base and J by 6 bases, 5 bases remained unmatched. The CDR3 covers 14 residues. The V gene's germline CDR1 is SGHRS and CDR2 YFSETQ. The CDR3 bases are TGCGCCAGCAGCTTGAGGACAGGAATGGATACGCAGTATTTT. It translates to CASSLRTGMDTQYF.

The CDR3 DNA sequence: TGTGCCAGCAGCCTTGGGGGGGTTGGTGAAAAACTGTTTTTT. It is translated as CASSLGGVGEKLFF. The chain uses TRBV6-5 and TRBJ1-4; D perhaps matches TRBD1 (5 bases). The germline gives CDR1 MNHEY, CDR2 SVGAGI. The CDR3 contains 14 residues. The germline V and J ends were trimmed by 6 bases and 7 bases, with 15 bases remaining between them.

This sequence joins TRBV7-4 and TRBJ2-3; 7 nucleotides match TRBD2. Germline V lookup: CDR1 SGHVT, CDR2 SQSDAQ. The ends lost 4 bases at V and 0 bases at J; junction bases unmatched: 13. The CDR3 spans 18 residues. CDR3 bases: TGTGCCAGCAGCTCGCCTCTAGCGGAAACGCCTAGCACAGATACGCAGTATTTT. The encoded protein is CASSSPLAETPSTDTQYF.

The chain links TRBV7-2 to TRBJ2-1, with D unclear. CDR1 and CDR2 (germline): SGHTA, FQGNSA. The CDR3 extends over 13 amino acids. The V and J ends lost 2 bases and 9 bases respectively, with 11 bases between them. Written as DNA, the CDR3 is TGTGCCAGCAGCTTAACGGAGTATGGTGAGCAGTTCTTC. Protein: CASSLTEYGEQFF. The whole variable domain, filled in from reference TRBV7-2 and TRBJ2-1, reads GAGVSQSPSNKVTEKGKDVELRCDPISGHTALYWYRQSLGQGLEFLIYFQGNSAPDKSGLPSDRFSAERTGGSVSTLTIQRTQQEDSAVYLCASSLTEYGEQFFGPGTRLTVL.

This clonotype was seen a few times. In nucleotides, the CDR3 is TGTGCCAGCACCCCTACCCATATCCAGGGGGCCCATGAAAAACTGTTTTTT. Translating it yields CASTPTHIQGAHEKLFF. This chain joins TRBV7-2 and TRBJ1-4; 8 positions match TRBD1. Germline-derived CDR1 and CDR2 are SGHTA and FQGNSA. This CDR3 comprises 17 residues. The junction had 16 bases not matched to a gene; V was cut back by 7 bases and J by 6 bases.

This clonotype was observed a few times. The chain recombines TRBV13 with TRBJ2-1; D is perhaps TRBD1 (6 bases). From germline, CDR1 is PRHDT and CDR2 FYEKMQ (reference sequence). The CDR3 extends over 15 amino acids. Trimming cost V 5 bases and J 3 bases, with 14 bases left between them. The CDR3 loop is CASSRKQGIYNEQFF. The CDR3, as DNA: TGTGCCAGCAGCCGCAAGCAGGGGATCTACAATGAGCAGTTCTTC.

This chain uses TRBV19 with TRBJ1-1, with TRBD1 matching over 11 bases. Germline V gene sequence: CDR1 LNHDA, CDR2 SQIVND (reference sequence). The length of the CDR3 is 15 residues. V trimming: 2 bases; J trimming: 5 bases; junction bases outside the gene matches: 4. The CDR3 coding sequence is TGTGCCAGTAGTATACTTGGGGACAGGGGGACTGAAGCTTTCTTT. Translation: CASSILGDRGTEAFF.

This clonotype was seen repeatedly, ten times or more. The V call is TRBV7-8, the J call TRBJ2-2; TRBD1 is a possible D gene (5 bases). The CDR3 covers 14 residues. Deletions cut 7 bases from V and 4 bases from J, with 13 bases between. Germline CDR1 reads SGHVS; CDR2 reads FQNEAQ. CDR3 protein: CASIHTGPTGELFF. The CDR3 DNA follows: TGTGCCAGCATCCACACAGGCCCCACCGGGGAGCTGTTTTTT. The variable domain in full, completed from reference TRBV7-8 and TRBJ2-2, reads GAGVSQSPRYKVAKRGQDVALRCDPISGHVSLFWYQQALGQGPEFLTYFQNEAQLDKSGLPSDRFFAERPEGSVSTLKIQRTQQEDSAVYLCASIHTGPTGELFFGEGSRLTVL.

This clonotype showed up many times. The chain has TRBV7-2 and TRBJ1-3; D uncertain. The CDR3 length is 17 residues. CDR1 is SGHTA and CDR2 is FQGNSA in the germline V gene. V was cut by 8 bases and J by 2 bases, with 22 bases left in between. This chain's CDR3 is CASCAGPEHVPGNTIYF. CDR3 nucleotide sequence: TGTGCCAGCTGTGCCGGGCCAGAGCACGTCCCTGGAAACACCATATATTTT.

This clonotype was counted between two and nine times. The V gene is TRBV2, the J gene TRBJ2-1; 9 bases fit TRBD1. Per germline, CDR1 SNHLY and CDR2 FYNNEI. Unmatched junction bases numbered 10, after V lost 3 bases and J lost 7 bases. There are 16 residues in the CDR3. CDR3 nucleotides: TGTGCCAGCAGTGATTGGTACAGGGGGCCAGATAATGAGCAGTTCTTC. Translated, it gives CASSDWYRGPDNEQFF.

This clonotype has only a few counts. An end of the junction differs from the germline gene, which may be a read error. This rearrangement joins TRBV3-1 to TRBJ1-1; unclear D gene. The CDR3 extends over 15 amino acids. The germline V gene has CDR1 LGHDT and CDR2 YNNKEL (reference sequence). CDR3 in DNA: TGTGCCAGCAGCGAAGAGTGGGGTTGGAGGACTGAAGCTTTCTTT. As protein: CASSEEWGWRTEAFF.

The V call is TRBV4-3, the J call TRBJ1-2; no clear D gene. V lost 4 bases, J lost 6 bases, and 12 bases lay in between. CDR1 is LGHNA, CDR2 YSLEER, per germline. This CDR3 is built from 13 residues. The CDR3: CASSLSLVDGYTF. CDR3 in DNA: TGCGCCAGCAGCCTCTCTTTGGTAGATGGCTACACCTTC.

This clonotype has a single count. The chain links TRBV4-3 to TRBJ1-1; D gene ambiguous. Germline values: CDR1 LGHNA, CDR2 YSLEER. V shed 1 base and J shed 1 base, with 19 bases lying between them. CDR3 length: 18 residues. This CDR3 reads CASSQGSRATGTNTEAFF. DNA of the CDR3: TGCGCCAGCAGCCAAGGATCGAGGGCCACCGGAACGAACACTGAAGCTTTCTTT.

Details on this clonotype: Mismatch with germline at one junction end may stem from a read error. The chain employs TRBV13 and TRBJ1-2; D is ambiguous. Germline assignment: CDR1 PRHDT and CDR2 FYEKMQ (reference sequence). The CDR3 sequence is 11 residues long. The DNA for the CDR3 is TGTGTCAGCAGCTCCGCTTATGGCTACACCTTC. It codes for CVSSSAYGYTF. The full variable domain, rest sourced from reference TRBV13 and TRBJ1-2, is AAGVIQSPRHLIKEKRETATLKCYPIPRHDTVYWYQQGPGQDPQFLISFYEKMQSDKGSIPDRFSAQQFSDYHSELNMSSLELGDSALYFCVSSSAYGYTFGSGTRLTVV.

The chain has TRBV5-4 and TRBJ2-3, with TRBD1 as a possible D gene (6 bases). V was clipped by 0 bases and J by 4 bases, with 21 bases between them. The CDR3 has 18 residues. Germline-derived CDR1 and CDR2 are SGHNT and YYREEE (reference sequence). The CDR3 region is CASSLAMSGVFPPDTQYF. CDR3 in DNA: TGTGCCAGCAGCTTGGCTATGTCAGGGGTCTTCCCGCCAGATACGCAGTATTTT.

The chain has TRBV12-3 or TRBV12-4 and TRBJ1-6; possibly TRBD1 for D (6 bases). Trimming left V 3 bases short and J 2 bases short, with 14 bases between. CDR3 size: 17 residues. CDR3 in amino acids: CASSFVTGRTYNSPLHF. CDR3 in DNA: TGTGCCAGCAGTTTCGTCACAGGGAGGACCTATAATTCACCCCTCCACTTT.

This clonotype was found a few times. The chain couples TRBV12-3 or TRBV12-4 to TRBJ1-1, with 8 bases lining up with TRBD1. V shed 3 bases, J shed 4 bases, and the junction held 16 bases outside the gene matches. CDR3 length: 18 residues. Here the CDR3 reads CASSLDRPGQVPSTEAFF. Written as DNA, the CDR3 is TGTGCCAGCAGTTTGGACCGGCCGGGACAGGTCCCCTCCACTGAAGCTTTCTTT.

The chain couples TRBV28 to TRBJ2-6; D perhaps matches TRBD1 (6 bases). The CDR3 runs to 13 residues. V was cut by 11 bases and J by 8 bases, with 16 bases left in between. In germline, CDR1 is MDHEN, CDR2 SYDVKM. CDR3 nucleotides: TGTGCCGGAAGAGTGAGGGACACCAACGTCCTGACTTTC. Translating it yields CAGRVRDTNVLTF. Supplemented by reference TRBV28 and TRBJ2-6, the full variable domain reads DVKVTQSSRYLVKRTGEKVFLECVQDMDHENMFWYRQDPGLGLRLIYFSYDVKMKEKGDIPEGYSVSREKKERFSLILESASTNQTSMYLCAGRVRDTNVLTFGAGSRLTVL.

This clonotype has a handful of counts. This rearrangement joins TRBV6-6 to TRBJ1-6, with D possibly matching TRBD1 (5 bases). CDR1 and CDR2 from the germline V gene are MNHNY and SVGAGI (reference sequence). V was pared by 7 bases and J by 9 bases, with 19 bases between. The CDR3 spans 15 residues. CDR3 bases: TGTGCCAGCAATCTAGGGGCGGGTTTATCTTCACCCCTCCACTTT. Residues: CASNLGAGLSSPLHF.

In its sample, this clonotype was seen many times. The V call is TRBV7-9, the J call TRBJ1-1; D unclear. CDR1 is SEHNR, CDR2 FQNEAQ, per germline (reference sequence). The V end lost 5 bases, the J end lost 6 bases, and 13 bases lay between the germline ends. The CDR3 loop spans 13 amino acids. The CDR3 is CASSPNMMAEAFF. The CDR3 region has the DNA TGTGCCAGCAGCCCCAATATGATGGCTGAAGCTTTCTTT.